This T cell receptor beta chain is from a study of blood T cell repertoires in COVID-19. The assay was immunoSEQ multiplex PCR, and TCRdb's table has in-frame clones only and misses some. This sample has 250,000 or so clones, with 87% found just once. CDR1 is WNHNN and CDR2 is SYGVQD in the germline V gene (reference sequence). The CDR3 loop spans 15 amino acids. The trim removed 4 bases at V and 8 bases at J, leaving 10 bases unmatched. The sequence came from a woman aged 30 to 39 with acute COVID-19. The source material was PBMCs or T cells enriched from blood (not recorded which). The J gene is TRBJ2-3, the V gene TRBV10-1; 9 bases align to TRBD2. The CDR3 nucleotides are TGCGCCAGCAGTGGTGGTAGCGGGGGACCCGGTACGCAGTATTTT. Translated, it gives CASSGGSGGPGTQYF.